A single sample gave rise to the 3 T cell receptor beta chains below, sequenced in a study of response to subunit inactivated influenza vaccine. TCRdb reanalysed the RT-PCR reads using MiXCR and keeps one entry per CDR3 protein. The sample shows a few hundred thousand distinct CDR3 sequences, about 20% of them seen only once. The specimen was PBMCs from blood, collected about 20 months after vaccination. These receptor sequences come from a man in his fifties or sixties who received an inactivated influenza vaccine.

This clonotype came up a few times. This chain links TRBV20-1 with TRBJ2-1, with D unclear. CDR1 and CDR2 from the germline V gene are DFQATT and SNEGSKA (reference sequence). The CDR3 covers 12 residues. The CDR3 spells CSWASGNNEQFF. DNA for the CDR3: TGCTCTTGGGCCTCAGGAAACAATGAGCAGTTCTTC.

The V gene is TRBV2, the J gene TRBJ2-7; a possible D gene is TRBD1 (6 bases). Germline V gene data show CDR1 as SNHLY and CDR2 as FYNNEI. The CDR3 extends over 12 amino acids. V lost 10 bases, J lost 3 bases, and 13 bases lay in between. The CDR3 DNA is TGTGCCACGTCCCGGGACATCTACGAGCAGTACTTC. Its translation is CATSRDIYEQYF. Full variable domain (rest looked up from reference TRBV2 and TRBJ2-7): EPEVTQTPSHQVTQMGQEVILRCVPISNHLYFYWYRQILGQKVEFLVSFYNNEISEKSEIFDDQFSVERPDGSNFTLKIRSTKLEDSAMYFCATSRDIYEQYFGPGTRLTVT.

This chain links TRBV7-8 with TRBJ2-3; D is unclear. The CDR3 totals 13 residues. V was shortened by 5 bases and J by 2 bases, with 8 bases between the two germline ends. CDR1 and CDR2 from the germline V gene are SGHVS and FQNEAQ. This CDR3 is CASSRDHTDTQYF. The CDR3 coding sequence is TGTGCCAGCAGCAGAGACCACACAGATACGCAGTATTTT.